One sample yielded the 9 T cell receptor beta chains listed below, sequenced in a study of T cell changes during pregnancy in multiple sclerosis. TCRdb's copy holds only in-frame clones and misses some; the assay was immunoSEQ multiplex PCR. Among some 30,000 clones listed, about nine tenths were seen once. The sequenced sample was CD8+ T cells from peripheral blood mononuclear cells, obtained after pregnancy. The receptors were gathered from a female donor with multiple sclerosis, enrolled in a pregnancy study.

The genes are TRBV5-1 and TRBJ2-4, with 7 bases matching TRBD1. V trimming: 0 bases; J trimming: 2 bases; junction bases outside the gene matches: 5. The CDR3 is made up of 16 amino acids. Per germline, CDR1 SGHRS and CDR2 YFSETQ. The CDR3 DNA sequence: TGCGCCAGCAGCTTGGTACAGGGGTATACCAAAAACATTCAGTACTTC. As protein: CASSLVQGYTKNIQYF. Full variable domain (missing parts from reference TRBV5-1 and TRBJ2-4): KAGVTQTPRYLIKTRGQQVTLSCSPISGHRSVSWYQQTPGQGLQFLFEYFSETQRNKGNFPGRFSGRQFSNSRSEMNVSTLELGDSALYLCASSLVQGYTKNIQYFGAGTRLSVL.

The chain combines TRBV9 with TRBJ2-3; TRBD1 might be the D (6 bases). Germline assignment: CDR1 SGDLS and CDR2 YYNGEE. The V gene lost 0 bases and the J gene lost 3 bases, with 11 bases spanning the gap. The CDR3 has 15 amino acids. Here the CDR3 reads CASSVEGQTTDTQYF. The CDR3 DNA sequence: TGTGCCAGCAGCGTAGAAGGACAGACAACAGATACGCAGTATTTT. The entire variable domain, with the rest obtained from reference TRBV9 and TRBJ2-3, is as follows: DSGVTQTPKHLITATGQRVTLRCSPRSGDLSVYWYQQSLDQGLQFLIQYYNGEERAKGNILERFSAQQFPDLHSELNLSSLELGDSALYFCASSVEGQTTDTQYFGPGTRLTVL.

The genes are TRBV4-3 and TRBJ2-2; TRBD2 matches at 9 bases. After removal of 1 base from V and 6 bases from J, the junction contained 6 bases not matched to a gene. The CDR3 runs 16 residues. Germline-derived CDR1 and CDR2 are LGHNA and YSLEER. As DNA, the CDR3 is TGCGCCAGCAGCCAAGGCCCAAGCGGGGGGCCCGGGGAGCTGTTTTTT. It translates to CASSQGPSGGPGELFF.

This clone has just one count. The rearrangement joins TRBV27 to TRBJ2-5, with D possibly matching TRBD2 (6 bases). V shed 5 bases and J shed 9 bases, with 13 bases lying between them. This CDR3 comprises 12 residues. Germline V lookup: CDR1 MNHEY, CDR2 SMNVEV (reference sequence). In DNA form, the CDR3 reads TGTGCCAGCAGTCCAGGAGGGAGGCCCCAGTACTTC. Translating it yields CASSPGGRPQYF.

This sequence joins TRBV2 and TRBJ1-1, with a tentative D call TRBD1 (6 bases). Trimming removed 6 bases from V and 7 bases from J, with 27 bases in between. The CDR3 is 17 residues long. Per the germline V gene, CDR1 is SNHLY and CDR2 is FYNNEI. The CDR3 DNA reads as TGTGCCAGCAGGACTGGGGACCGGGACATTGGGGCCCTTGAAGCTTTCTTT. It encodes CASRTGDRDIGALEAFF.

The chain recombines TRBV6-4 with TRBJ2-3, with D perhaps TRBD2 (5 bases). V lost 4 bases and J 3 bases, leaving 14 bases between the germline ends. This CDR3 spans 15 amino acids. Germline V CDR1 and CDR2: MRHNA, SNTAGT. The CDR3 sequence: CASSVGSGATDTQYF. In DNA form, the CDR3 reads TGTGCCAGCAGTGTGGGGAGCGGTGCTACAGATACGCAGTATTTT.

The rearrangement uses TRBV27 and TRBJ1-1, with unresolved D. The ends were cut back, 5 bases at V and 6 bases at J, with 7 bases in the middle. The CDR3 loop spans 11 amino acids. Germline loops: CDR1 MNHEY, CDR2 SMNVEV (reference sequence). DNA for the CDR3: TGTGCCAGCAGTGCCGGGGCTGAAGCTTTCTTT. Residues: CASSAGAEAFF.

This chain joins TRBV7-3 and TRBJ1-2; D remains ambiguous. The CDR3 has 16 residues. Germline V CDR1 and CDR2: SGHTA, FQGTGA. The germline V and J ends were trimmed by 5 bases and 5 bases, with 21 bases remaining between them. CDR3 sequence (DNA): TGTGCCAGCAGCCTGGGCCCAGGCAGGAGGCTTTATGGCTACACCTTC. It yields the protein CASSLGPGRRLYGYTF.

The rearrangement uses TRBV7-2 and TRBJ2-7; TRBD2 might be the D (5 bases). The V and J ends lost 5 bases and 2 bases respectively, with 16 bases between them. CDR3 length: 15 residues. Germline assignment: CDR1 SGHTA and CDR2 FQGNSA. In nucleotides, the CDR3 is TGTGCCAGCAGCACGTCTGCCGGGATAACCTACGAGCAGTACTTC. This codes for CASSTSAGITYEQYF.